This T cell receptor (beta chain) is drawn from a study of blood T cell repertoires in COVID-19. The overall study: Acute and convalescent COVID-19 specimens originated in the United States, Italy and Spain. In each case, the material was cDNA or gDNA derived from T cells, B-cell-depleted T cells, or PBMCs.

Authors' data handling: Amplification of reference gene primers was used by the study to estimate nucleated cell counts. Sequenced by immunoSEQ multiplex PCR; TCRdb stores in-frame clones only, minus some. V and J calls and clone size come straight from that table; D and trimming were deduced from the DNA. The sample contains approximately 190,000 clones, about 88% of which appear only once. The TCR originated in a woman aged 40 to 50 who had recovered from COVID-19. Sequenced input: peripheral blood.

CDR3 in amino acids: CASSLRNSVNTGELFF. The CDR3 DNA sequence: TGTGCCAGCAGCTTGCGTAATAGCGTGAACACCGGGGAGCTGTTTTTT. The chain carries TRBV5-4 and TRBJ2-2; D may be TRBD2 (5 bases). CDR1 and CDR2 from the germline V gene are SGHNT and YYREEE (reference sequence). The CDR3 is 16 amino acids. Between the trimmed V and J ends, which lost 1 base and 1 base, there was a span of 11 bases.